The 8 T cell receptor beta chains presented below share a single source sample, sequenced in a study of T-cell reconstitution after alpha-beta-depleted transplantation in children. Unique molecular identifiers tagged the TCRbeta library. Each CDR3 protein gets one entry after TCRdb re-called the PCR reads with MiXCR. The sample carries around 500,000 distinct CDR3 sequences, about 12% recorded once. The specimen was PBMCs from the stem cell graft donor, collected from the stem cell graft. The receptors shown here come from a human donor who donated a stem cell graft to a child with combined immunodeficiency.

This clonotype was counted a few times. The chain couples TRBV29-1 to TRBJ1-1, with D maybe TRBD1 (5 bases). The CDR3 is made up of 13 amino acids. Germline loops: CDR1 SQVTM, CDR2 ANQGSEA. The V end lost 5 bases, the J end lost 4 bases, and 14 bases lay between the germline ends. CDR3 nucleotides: TGCAGCGTTCGAGATTTTGGGGGCACTGAAGCTTTCTTT. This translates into CSVRDFGGTEAFF.

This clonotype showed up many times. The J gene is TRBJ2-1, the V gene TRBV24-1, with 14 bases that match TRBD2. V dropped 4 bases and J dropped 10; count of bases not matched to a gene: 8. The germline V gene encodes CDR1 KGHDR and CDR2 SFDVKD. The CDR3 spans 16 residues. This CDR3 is CATSEPGLAGVGEQFF. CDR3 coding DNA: TGTGCCACCAGTGAACCGGGACTAGCGGGAGTGGGGGAGCAGTTCTTC.

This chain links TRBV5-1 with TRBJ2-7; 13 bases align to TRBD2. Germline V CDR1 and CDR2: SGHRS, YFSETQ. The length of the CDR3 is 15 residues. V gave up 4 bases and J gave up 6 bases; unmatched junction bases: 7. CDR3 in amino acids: CASSLGLAGFGEQYF. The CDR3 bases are TGCGCCAGCAGCCTGGGACTAGCGGGATTCGGCGAGCAGTACTTC.

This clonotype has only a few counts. As DNA, the CDR3 is TGTGCCTGGAGTAGGCAAACTGAAGCTTTCTTT. Its protein product is CAWSRQTEAFF. This chain joins TRBV30 and TRBJ1-1; unclear D gene. Trimming took 2 bases from V and 5 from J, leaving 6 bases between them. Per the germline V gene, CDR1 is GTSNPN and CDR2 is SVGIG (reference sequence). CDR3 size: 11 residues.

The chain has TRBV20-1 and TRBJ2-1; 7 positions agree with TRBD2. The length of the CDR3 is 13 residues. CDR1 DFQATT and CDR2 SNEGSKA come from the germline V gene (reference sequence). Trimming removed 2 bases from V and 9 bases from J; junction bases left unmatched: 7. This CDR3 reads CSARLSGLFEQFF. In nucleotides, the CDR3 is TGCAGTGCTAGACTTAGCGGGCTGTTTGAGCAGTTCTTC.

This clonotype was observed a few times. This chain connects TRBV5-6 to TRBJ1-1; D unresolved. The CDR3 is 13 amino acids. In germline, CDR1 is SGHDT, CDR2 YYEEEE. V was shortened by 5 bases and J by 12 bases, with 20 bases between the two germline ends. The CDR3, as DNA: TGTGCCAGCAGTACGACCGGGAGCGAGTTATCTTTCTTT. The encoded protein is CASSTTGSELSFF.

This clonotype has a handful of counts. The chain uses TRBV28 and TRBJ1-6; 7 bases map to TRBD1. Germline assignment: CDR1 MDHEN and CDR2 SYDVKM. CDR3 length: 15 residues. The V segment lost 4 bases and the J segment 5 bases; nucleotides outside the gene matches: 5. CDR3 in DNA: TGTGCCAGCAGTTCTCCCGGGACAGATAATTCACCCCTCCACTTT. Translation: CASSSPGTDNSPLHF.

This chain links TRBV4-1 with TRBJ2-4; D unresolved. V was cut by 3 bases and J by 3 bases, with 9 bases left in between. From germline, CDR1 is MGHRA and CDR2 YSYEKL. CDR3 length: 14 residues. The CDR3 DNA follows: TGCGCCAGCAGCCAGGAGCAGGTCAAAAACATTCAGTACTTC. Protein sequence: CASSQEQVKNIQYF.